This T cell receptor (beta chain) derives from a study of CD8 T cells in Susac syndrome. This CDR3 spans 15 amino acids. V dropped 2 bases and J dropped 7; count of bases not matched to a gene: 7. CD8+ and CD4+ T cells taken from blood had their TCR beta sequenced. A quantity of about 0.45 to 1 ug RNA underwent reverse transcription using random hexamers. TCRdb itself ran the immunoSEQ multiplex PCR reads through MiXCR, one entry per CDR3 protein. The table includes fewer than 150,000 distinct CDR3 sequences, about 96% detected once. The sample taken for sequencing was CD4+ T cells from PBMCs. The V call is TRBV12-3 or TRBV12-4, the J call TRBJ1-5; 8 nucleotides match TRBD1. The sequence came from a human donor in good health. The CDR3: CASSLLAGGRQPQHF. In DNA form, the CDR3 reads TGTGCCAGCAGTTTATTAGCAGGGGGCAGGCAGCCCCAGCATTTT.